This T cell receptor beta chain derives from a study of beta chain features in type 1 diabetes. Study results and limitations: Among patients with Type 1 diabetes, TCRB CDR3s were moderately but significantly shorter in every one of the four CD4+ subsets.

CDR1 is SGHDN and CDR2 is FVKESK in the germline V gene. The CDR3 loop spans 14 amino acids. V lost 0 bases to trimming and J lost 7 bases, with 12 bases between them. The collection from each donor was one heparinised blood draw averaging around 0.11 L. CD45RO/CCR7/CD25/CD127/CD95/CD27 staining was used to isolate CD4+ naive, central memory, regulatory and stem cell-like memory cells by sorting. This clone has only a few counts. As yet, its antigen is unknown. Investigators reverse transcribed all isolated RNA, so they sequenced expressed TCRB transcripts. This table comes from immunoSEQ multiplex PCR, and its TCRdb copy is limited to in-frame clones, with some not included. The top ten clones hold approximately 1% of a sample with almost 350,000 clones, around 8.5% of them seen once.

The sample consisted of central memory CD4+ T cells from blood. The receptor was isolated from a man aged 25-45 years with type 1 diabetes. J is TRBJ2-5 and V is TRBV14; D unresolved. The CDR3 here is CASSQDLGGATQYF. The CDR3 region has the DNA TGTGCCAGCAGCCAAGATCTGGGCGGAGCGACCCAGTACTTC.